The rows below give T cell receptor beta chains drawn from one sample of a study of Graves' ophthalmopathy and Graves' hyperthyroidism. TCRdb called the multiplex PCR reads again in MiXCR, with one record for every CDR3 protein. The data show hundreds of thousands of distinct CDR3 sequences, with more than 40% seen just once and over 2.5% held by the top ten. The sample consisted of peripheral blood. These receptors were obtained from an adult man with Graves' ophthalmopathy. Both conserved end residues are part of each CDR3. A D gene is named only where the DNA matches it firmly. The size entry is marked missing in some rows and otherwise reads once, few, many or a size class.

cdr3_aa cdr3_nt d_call j_call clone_size v_call
CSVEGSTNTGELYF TGCAGCGTTGAAGGCAGCACGAACACCGGGGAGCTGTACTTC NA TRBJ2-7 NA TRBV29-1
CASSQDTGVYEQYF TGTGCCAGCAGCCAAGATACGGGGGTCTACGAGCAGTACTTC NA TRBJ2-7 NA TRBV14
CSARFPSQETQYF TGCAGTGCTAGATTCCCTAGCCAAGAGACCCAGTACTTC NA TRBJ2-5 many TRBV20-1
CASRGTDTNYGYTF TGCGCCAGCAGAGGGACAGACACCAACTATGGCTACACCTTC TRBD1 TRBJ1-2 many TRBV5-1
CASSTREGAVEQYF TGTGCCAGCAGCACCCGGGAGGGGGCGGTCGAGCAGTACTTC NA TRBJ2-7 many TRBV7-2
CASSTDRDGEKLFF TGTGCCAGCAGCACAGACAGGGACGGAGAAAAACTGTTTTTT TRBD1 TRBJ1-4 once TRBV25-1
CASSGQGVSGELFF TGTGCCAGCAGCGGACAGGGTGTATCCGGGGAGCTGTTTTTT TRBD1 TRBJ2-2 few TRBV3-1
CASSDDYNSPLHF TGTGCCAGCAGTGATGACTATAATTCACCCCTCCACTTT NA TRBJ1-6 many TRBV27
CASSRPGADYGYTF TGTGCCAGCAGTCGCCCGGGTGCAGACTATGGCTACACCTTC NA TRBJ1-2 many TRBV7-9
CSDRGGVGNTIYF TGCAGCGATCGGGGGGGCGTTGGAAACACCATATATTTT NA TRBJ1-3 NA TRBV29-1
CSVLRGTEAFRSRLFF TGCAGCGTCCTCCGGGGTACTGAAGCTTTCAGGAGTAGGCTGTTTTTT NA TRBJ1-4 NA TRBV29-1
CASSQLSTGTGGHRAFF TGTGCCAGCAGCCAACTTTCGACCGGGACAGGCGGACACAGAGCTTTCTTT TRBD1 TRBJ1-1 NA TRBV4-2
CAISEGQGGSETQYF TGTGCCATCAGTGAGGGACAGGGAGGGAGTGAGACCCAGTACTTC NA TRBJ2-5 NA TRBV10-3
CASSLDRTGVITGNTIYF TGTGCCAGCAGCTTAGACCGGACAGGGGTCATTACTGGAAACACCATATATTTT TRBD1 TRBJ1-3 few TRBV11-3
CASSTSQGADTEAFF TGTGCCAGCAGCACCTCACAGGGGGCGGACACTGAAGCTTTCTTT TRBD1 TRBJ1-1 NA TRBV7-8
CASSLWTIYNEKLFF TGTGCCAGCAGCTTATGGACAATCTATAATGAAAAACTGTTTTTT NA TRBJ1-4 NA TRBV7-9
CSVEDPGAAGANVLTF TGCAGCGTTGAAGATCCGGGGGCGGCAGGGGCCAACGTCCTGACTTTC NA TRBJ2-6 NA TRBV29-1
CAISDLGGDEQFF TGTGCCATCAGTGATTTGGGAGGGGATGAGCAGTTCTTC TRBD2 TRBJ2-1 once TRBV10-3
CSARDGITEAFF TGCAGTGCTAGAGATGGTATCACTGAAGCTTTCTTT NA TRBJ1-1 NA TRBV20-1
CASSVDGRENQPQHF TGTGCCAGCAGCGTAGACGGGCGCGAGAATCAGCCCCAGCATTTT NA TRBJ1-5 many TRBV9
CASSYSLGRRGTQYF TGTGCCAGCAGTTACTCGCTCGGACGGAGGGGGACCCAGTACTTC NA TRBJ2-5 few TRBV6-2/TRBV6-3
CASDRGTGLRRTEAFF TGCGCCAGCGACCGTGGGACAGGACTCCGCCGTACTGAAGCTTTCTTT TRBD1 TRBJ1-1 few TRBV5-1
CSAYMGYEQPQHF TGCAGTGCGTACATGGGGTACGAGCAGCCCCAGCATTTT NA TRBJ1-5 NA TRBV20-1
CSLDRGYGEQYF TGCAGCTTGGACAGGGGGTATGGCGAGCAGTACTTC TRBD1 TRBJ2-7 NA TRBV29-1
CASSLDPGQGNTEAFF TGTGCCAGCAGCTTAGACCCGGGACAGGGGAACACTGAAGCTTTCTTT TRBD1 TRBJ1-1 many TRBV7-9
CAISERNMNTEAFF TGTGCCATCAGTGAGCGTAACATGAACACTGAAGCTTTCTTT NA TRBJ1-1 many TRBV10-3
CASSQGDKQYF TGTGCCAGCAGCCAGGGTGATAAGCAGTACTTC NA TRBJ2-7 once TRBV7-2
CASSQDPRVSVTGELFF TGCGCCAGCAGCCAAGACCCCCGGGTGTCGGTCACCGGGGAGCTGTTTTTT NA TRBJ2-2 NA TRBV4-1
CASSDSGQGFYEQYF TGTGCCAGCAGTGACTCCGGACAGGGATTCTACGAGCAGTACTTC TRBD1 TRBJ2-7 NA TRBV25-1
CSEAVGVLETQYF TGCAGCGAGGCCGTGGGAGTGTTAGAGACCCAGTACTTC NA TRBJ2-5 NA TRBV29-1
CASSSTKQVFSAEAFF TGTGCCAGCAGCTCGACGAAACAGGTATTCAGCGCTGAAGCTTTCTTT NA TRBJ1-1 many TRBV7-9
CSGYGLWKTVF TGCAGCGGTTACGGACTGTGGAAAACTGTTTTT NA TRBJ1-4 NA TRBV29-1
CASSRDRRNTGELFF TGTGCCAGCAGTAGGGACAGGCGGAACACCGGGGAGCTGTTTTTT TRBD1 TRBJ2-2 many TRBV6-1
CASSLSLAGVHEQYF TGTGCCAGCAGTTTGAGTCTAGCGGGGGTTCACGAGCAGTACTTC TRBD2 TRBJ2-7 NA TRBV10-3
CACSARDRDTEAFF NA NA TRBJ1-1 NA TRBV25-1
CASSIGVPGSGSYEQYF TGTGCCAGTAGTATAGGGGTCCCAGGGTCGGGATCCTACGAGCAGTACTTC NA TRBJ2-7 NA TRBV19
CASSVGTGHSPLHF TGTGCCAGCAGCGTAGGGACAGGCCATTCACCCCTCCACTTT TRBD1 TRBJ1-6 NA TRBV9
CSATLPGRSSYEQYF TGCAGTGCCACCCTTCCGGGACGTAGCTCCTACGAGCAGTACTTC NA TRBJ2-7 few TRBV20-1
CASSLRAGKYQETQYF TGTGCCAGCAGCTTGCGGGCAGGGAAGTACCAAGAGACCCAGTACTTC NA TRBJ2-5 many TRBV5-8
CANDVGQDGGTEAFF TGTGCTAATGATGTCGGACAGGACGGCGGCACTGAAGCTTTCTTT TRBD1 TRBJ1-1 few TRBV12-5
CASSPRTSGRRETQYF TGTGCCAGCAGCCCCAGGACTAGCGGGAGGAGGGAGACCCAGTACTTC TRBD2 TRBJ2-5 many TRBV11-2
CAVQVKGRGDSPLHF TGTGCCGTGCAAGTGAAGGGGAGGGGGGATTCACCCCTCCACTTT NA TRBJ1-6 few TRBV10-3
CASSNRLAPDEQYF TGTGCCAGCAGTAACCGACTAGCTCCCGACGAGCAGTACTTC TRBD2 TRBJ2-7 few TRBV2
CASSIPSRSANTGELFF TGTGCCAGTAGTATCCCCAGCCGGAGCGCGAACACCGGGGAGCTGTTTTTT NA TRBJ2-2 many TRBV19